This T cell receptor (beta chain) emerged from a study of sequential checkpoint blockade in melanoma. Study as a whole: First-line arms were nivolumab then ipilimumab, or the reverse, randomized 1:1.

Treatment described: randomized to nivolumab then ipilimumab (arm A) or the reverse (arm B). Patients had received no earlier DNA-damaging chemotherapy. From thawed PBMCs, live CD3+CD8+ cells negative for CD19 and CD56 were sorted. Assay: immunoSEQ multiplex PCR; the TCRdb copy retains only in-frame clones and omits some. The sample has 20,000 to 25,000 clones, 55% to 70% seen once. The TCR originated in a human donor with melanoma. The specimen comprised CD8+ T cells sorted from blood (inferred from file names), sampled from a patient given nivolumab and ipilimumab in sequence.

The CDR3 DNA reads TGTGCCAGCAGCTCCACCGAGGGGGGGAAGATGAACACTGAAGCTTTCTTT. Translation gives CASSSTEGGKMNTEAFF. The chain has TRBV7-8 and TRBJ1-1; D is perhaps TRBD1 (6 bases). With 4 bases removed from V and 0 bases from J, the gap between germline ends came to 18 bases. CDR1 is SGHVS and CDR2 is FQNEAQ in the germline V gene. This CDR3 contains 17 residues.